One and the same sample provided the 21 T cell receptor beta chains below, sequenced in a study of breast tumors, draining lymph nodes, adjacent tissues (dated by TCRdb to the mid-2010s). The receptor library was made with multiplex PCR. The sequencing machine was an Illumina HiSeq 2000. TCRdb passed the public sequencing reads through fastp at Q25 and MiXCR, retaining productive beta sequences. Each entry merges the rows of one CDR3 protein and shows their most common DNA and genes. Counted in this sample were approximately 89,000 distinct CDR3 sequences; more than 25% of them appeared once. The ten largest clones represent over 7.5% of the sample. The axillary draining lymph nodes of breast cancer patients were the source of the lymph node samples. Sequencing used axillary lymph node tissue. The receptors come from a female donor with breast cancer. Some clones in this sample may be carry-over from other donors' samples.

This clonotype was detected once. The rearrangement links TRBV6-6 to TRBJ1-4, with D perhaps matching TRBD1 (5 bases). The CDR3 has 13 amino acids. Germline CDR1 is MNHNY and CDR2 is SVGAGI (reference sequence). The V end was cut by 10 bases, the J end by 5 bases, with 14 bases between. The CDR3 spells CATGAGGNEKLFF. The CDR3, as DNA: TGTGCCACCGGGGCCGGGGGGAATGAAAAACTGTTTTTT.

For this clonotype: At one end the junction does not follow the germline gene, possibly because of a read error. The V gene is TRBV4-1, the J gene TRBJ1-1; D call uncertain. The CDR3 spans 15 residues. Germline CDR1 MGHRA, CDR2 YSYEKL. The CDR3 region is CARSQERLPNTEAFF. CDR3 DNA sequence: TGTGCCCGCAGCCAAGAGCGGCTCCCGAACACTGAAGCTTTCTTT.

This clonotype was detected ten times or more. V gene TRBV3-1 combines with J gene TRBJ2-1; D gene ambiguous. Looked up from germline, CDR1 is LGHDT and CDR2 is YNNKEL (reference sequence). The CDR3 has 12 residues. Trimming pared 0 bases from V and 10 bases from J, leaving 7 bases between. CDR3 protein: CASSQDWQEQFF. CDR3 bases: TGTGCCAGCAGCCAAGATTGGCAAGAGCAGTTCTTC.

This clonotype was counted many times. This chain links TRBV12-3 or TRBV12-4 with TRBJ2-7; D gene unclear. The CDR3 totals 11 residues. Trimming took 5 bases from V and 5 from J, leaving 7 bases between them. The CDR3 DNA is TGTGCCAGCAGTCTCTTCAACGAGCAGTACTTC. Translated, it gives CASSLFNEQYF.

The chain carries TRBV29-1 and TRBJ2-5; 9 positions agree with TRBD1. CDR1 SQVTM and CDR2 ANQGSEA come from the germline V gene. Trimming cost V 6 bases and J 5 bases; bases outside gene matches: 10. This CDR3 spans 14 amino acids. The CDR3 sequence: CSVLQGAMGETQYF. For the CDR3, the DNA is TGCAGCGTCTTACAGGGGGCAATGGGGGAGACCCAGTACTTC.

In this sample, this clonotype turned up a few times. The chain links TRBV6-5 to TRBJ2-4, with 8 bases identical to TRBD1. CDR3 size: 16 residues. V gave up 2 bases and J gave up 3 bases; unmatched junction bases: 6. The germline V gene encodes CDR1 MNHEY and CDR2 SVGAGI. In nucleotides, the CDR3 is TGTGCCAGCAGTTACCTCGGGACAGGTGACAAAAACATTCAGTACTTC. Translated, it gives CASSYLGTGDKNIQYF.

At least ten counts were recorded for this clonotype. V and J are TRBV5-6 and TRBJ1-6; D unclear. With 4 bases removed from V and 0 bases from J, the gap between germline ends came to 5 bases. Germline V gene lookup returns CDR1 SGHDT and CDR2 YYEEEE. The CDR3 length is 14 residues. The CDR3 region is CASSRDSYNSPLHF. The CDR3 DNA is TGTGCCAGCAGCAGGGACTCCTATAATTCACCCCTCCACTTT.

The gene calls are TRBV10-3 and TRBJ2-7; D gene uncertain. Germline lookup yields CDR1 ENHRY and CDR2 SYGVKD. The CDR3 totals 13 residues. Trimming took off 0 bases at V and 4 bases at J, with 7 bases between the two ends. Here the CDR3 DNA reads TGTGCCATCAGTGAGTCCCTCCCTTACGAGCAGTACTTC. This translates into CAISESLPYEQYF.

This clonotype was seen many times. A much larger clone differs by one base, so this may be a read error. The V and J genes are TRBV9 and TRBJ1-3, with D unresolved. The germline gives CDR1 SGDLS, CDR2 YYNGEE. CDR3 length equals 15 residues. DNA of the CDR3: TGTGCCAGCAGCGTAGTTGGCAGCCGTGGAAACACCACATATTTT. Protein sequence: CASSVVGSRGNTTYF.

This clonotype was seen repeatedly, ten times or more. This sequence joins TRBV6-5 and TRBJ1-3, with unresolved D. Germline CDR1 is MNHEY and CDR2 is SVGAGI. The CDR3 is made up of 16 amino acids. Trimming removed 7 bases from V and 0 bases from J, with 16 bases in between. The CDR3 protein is CASIPAGFRSGNTIYF. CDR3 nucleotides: TGTGCCAGCATACCGGCGGGGTTTCGCTCTGGAAACACCATATATTTT.

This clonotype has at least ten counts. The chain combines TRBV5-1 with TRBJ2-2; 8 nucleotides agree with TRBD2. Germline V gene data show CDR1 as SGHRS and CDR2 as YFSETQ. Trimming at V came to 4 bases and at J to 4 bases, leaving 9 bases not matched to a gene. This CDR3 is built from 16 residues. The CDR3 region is CASSAGGGFGTGELFF. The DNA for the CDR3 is TGCGCCAGCAGCGCTGGCGGGGGGTTTGGCACCGGGGAGCTGTTTTTT.

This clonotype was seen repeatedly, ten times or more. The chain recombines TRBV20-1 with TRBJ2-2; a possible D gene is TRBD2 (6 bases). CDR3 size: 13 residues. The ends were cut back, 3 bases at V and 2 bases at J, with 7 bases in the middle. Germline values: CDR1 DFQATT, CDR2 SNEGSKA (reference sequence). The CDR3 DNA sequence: TGCAGTGCTAGCGGGGGTAACACCGGGGAGCTGTTTTTT. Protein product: CSASGGNTGELFF.

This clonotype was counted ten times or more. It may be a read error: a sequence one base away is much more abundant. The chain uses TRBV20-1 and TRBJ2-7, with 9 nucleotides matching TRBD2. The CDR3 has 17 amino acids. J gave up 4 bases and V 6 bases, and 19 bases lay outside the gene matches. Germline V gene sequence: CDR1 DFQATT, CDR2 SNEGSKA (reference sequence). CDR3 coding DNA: TGCAGTGCAATCTCATCTAGGACTAGCGCGAGGGCGTACGAGCAGTACTTC. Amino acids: CSAISSRTSARAYEQYF.

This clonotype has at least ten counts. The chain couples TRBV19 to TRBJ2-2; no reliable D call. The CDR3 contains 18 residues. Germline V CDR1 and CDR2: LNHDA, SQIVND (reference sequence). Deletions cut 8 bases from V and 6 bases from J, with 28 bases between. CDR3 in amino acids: CASGYGLLDDKVAGELFF. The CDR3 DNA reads TGTGCCAGTGGATACGGCTTGCTGGACGATAAGGTGGCCGGGGAGCTGTTTTTT.

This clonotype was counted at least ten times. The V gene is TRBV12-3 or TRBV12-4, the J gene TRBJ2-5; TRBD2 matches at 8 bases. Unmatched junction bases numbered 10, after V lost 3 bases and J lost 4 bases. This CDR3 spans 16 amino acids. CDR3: CASSFAIAGSAETQYF. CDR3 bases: TGTGCCAGCAGTTTTGCAATAGCGGGATCGGCAGAGACCCAGTACTTC.

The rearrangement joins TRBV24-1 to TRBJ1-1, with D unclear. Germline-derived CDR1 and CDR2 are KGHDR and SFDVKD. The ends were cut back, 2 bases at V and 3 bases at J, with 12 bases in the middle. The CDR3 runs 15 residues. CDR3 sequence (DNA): TGTGCCACCAGTGATTGTGAAGGTCGGGACACTGAAGCTTTCTTT. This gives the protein CATSDCEGRDTEAFF.

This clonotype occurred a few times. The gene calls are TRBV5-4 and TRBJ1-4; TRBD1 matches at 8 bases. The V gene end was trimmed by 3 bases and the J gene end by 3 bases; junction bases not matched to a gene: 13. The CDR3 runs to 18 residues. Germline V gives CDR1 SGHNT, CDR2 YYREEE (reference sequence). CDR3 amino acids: CASSSRGGQGGSNEKLFF. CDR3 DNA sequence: TGTGCCAGCAGCTCTCGGGGCGGACAGGGTGGGTCTAATGAAAAACTGTTTTTT.

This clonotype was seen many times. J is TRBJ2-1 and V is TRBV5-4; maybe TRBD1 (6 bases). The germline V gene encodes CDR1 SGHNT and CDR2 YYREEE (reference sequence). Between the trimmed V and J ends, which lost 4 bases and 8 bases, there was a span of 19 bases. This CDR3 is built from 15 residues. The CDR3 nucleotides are TGTGCCAGCAGCCCCGGGACCAGGGGTTCGTATGAGCAGTTCTTC. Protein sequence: CASSPGTRGSYEQFF.

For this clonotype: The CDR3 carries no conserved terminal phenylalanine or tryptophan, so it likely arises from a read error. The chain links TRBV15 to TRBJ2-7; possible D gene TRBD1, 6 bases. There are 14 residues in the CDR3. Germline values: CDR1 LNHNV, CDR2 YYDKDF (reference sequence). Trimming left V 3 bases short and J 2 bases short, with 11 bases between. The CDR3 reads CATSSWDKTYEQYS. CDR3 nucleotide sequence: TGTGCCACCAGCAGCTGGGACAAAACCTACGAGCAGTACTCC.

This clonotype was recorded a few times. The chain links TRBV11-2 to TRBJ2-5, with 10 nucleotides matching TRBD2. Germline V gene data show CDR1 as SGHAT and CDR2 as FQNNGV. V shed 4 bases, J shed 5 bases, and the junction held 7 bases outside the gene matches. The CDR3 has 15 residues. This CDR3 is CASSSSGRANETQYF. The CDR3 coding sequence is TGTGCCAGCAGCTCGAGCGGGAGGGCCAACGAGACCCAGTACTTC.

Written as DNA, the CDR3 is TGTGCCAGCAGTGAATCTGTGCGATATACGGGTGAGTGGTCCTTAGCGGGAGTGTACGAGCAGTACTTC. It specifies CASSESVRYTGEWSLAGVYEQYF. This sequence joins TRBV25-1 and TRBJ2-7, with 9 bases identical to TRBD2. CDR1 and CDR2 from the germline V gene are MGHDK and SYGVNS. The CDR3 sequence is 23 residues long. V was pared by 1 base and J by 4 bases, with 29 bases of the junction left unmatched.